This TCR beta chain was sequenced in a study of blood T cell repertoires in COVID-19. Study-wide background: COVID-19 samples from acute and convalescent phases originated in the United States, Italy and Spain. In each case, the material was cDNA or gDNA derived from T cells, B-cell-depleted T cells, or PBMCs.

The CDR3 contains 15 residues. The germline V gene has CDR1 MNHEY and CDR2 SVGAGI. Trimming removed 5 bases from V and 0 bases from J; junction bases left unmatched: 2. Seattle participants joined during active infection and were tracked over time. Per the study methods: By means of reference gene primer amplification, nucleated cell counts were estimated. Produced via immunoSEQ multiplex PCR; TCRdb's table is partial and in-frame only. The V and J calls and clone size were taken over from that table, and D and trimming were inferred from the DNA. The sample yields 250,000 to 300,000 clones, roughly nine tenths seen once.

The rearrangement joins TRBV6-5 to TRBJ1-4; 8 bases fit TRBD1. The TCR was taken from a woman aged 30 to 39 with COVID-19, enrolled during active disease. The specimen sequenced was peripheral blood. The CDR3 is CASSPGQATNEKLFF. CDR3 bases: TGTGCCAGCAGTCCGGGACAGGCAACTAATGAAAAACTGTTTTTT.